This TCR beta chain was identified in a study of blood T cell repertoires in COVID-19. The CDR3 runs 13 residues. V was pared by 8 bases and J by 4 bases, with 13 bases between. Germline values: CDR1 SGHRS, CDR2 YFSETQ. TCRdb's table, derived via immunoSEQ multiplex PCR, lists solely in-frame clones and lacks some. The sample has roughly 150,000 clones, around 81% seen once. This rearrangement joins TRBV5-1 to TRBJ2-1; D remains ambiguous. The sequence came from an elderly woman with COVID-19, enrolled during active disease. The material sequenced was peripheral blood. The CDR3 DNA sequence: TGCGCCAGTACCGTTGGCGGTTACAATGAGCAGTTCTTC. This sequence encodes CASTVGGYNEQFF.